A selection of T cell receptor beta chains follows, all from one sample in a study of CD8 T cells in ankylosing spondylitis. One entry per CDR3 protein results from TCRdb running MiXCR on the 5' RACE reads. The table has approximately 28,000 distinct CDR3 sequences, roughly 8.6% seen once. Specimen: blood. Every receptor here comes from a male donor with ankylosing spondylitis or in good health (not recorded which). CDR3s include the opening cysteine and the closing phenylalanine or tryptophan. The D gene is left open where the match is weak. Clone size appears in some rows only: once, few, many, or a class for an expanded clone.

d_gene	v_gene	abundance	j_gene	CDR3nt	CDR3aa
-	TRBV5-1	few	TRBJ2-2	TGCGCCAGCAGCTTTCGAGAGGGTAGAACCGGGGAGCTGTTTTTT	CASSFREGRTGELFF
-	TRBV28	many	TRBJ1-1	TGTGCCAGCAGTCTTTCTCGAGGGCGCAGTGAAGCTTTCTTT	CASSLSRGRSEAFF
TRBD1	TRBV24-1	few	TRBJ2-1	TGTGCCACCAGTGGCCGACAGGGCCCAACGGATGGCAATGAGCAGTTCTTC	CATSGRQGPTDGNEQFF
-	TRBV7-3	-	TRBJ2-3	TGTGCCAGCAGCACGGACTGGGGAGATACGCAGTATTTT	CASSTDWGDTQYF
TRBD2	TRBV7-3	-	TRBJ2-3	TGTGCCAGCAGCTTTAGCGGGGGGGCTACAGATACGCAGTATTTT	CASSFSGGATDTQYF
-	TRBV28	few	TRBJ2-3	TGTGCCAGCAGTTTATTCGAGCGGCGCACAGATACGCAGTATTTT	CASSLFERRTDTQYF
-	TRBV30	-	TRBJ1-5	TGTGCCTGGAGTGTAGACTCGGGAAAGCCCCAGCATTTT	CAWSVDSGKPQHF
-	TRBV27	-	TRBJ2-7	TGTGCCAGCAGTCCGAGGGGGGGCTCCTACGAGCAGTACTTC	CASSPRGGSYEQYF
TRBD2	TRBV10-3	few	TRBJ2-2	TGTGCCATCAGTAAAACCGGGACTAGCGGACCGAACACCGGGGAGCTGTTTTTT	CAISKTGTSGPNTGELFF
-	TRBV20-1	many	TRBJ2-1	TGCAGTGCTAGAGAGCGGACAGCTCGGCAGTTCTTC	CSARERTARQFF
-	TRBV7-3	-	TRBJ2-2	TGTGCCAGCAGCTTAACGGGTCGACCCACCGGGGAGCTGTTTTTT	CASSLTGRPTGELFF
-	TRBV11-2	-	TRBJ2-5	TGTGCCAGCAGCTTAATGGCGCTCCAGATAGGGACCCAGTACTTC	CASSLMALQIGTQYF
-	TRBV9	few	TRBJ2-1	TGTGCCAGCAGCCACAGCGGAGGCTCCTACAATGAGCAGTTCTTC	CASSHSGGSYNEQFF
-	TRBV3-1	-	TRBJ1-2	TGTGCCAGCAGCTCGTCCGGGGCTAACTATGGCTACACCTTC	CASSSSGANYGYTF
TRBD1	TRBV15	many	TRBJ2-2	TGTGCCACCAGCAGAGACTTAACAGGGGGAACCGGGGAGCTGTTTTTT	CATSRDLTGGTGELFF
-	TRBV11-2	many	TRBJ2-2	TGTGCCAGCAGTCCTTGGGACCCCAGGTCCGGGGAGCTGTTTTTT	CASSPWDPRSGELFF
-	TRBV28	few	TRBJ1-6	TGTGCCAGCAGTCAAGGGGGTTTTAACTCACCCCTCCACTTT	CASSQGGFNSPLHF
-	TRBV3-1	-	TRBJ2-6	TGTGCCAGCAGCCCAAGAATGGGGGCCAACGTCCTGACTTTC	CASSPRMGANVLTF
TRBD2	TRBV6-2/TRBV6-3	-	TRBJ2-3	TGTGCCAGCAGTTCTTCTAGTCCCTTAGCGGGGAGGGCAGATACGCAGTATTTT	CASSSSSPLAGRADTQYF
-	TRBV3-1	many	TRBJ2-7	TGTGCCAGCAGCCAGAGATCCCGGGGGCCCTACGAGCAGTACTTC	CASSQRSRGPYEQYF
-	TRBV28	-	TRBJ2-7	TGTGCCAGCAGGTTTAATTCGGCGGCTCAGTACTTC	CASRFNSAAQYF
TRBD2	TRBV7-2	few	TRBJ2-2	TGTGCCAGCAGACTAGCGGGGGCAGAGGGGGAGCTGTTTTTT	CASRLAGAEGELFF
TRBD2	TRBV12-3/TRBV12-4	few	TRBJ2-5	TGTGCCAGCAGCCCCCTAATGCGGGGGCAAGAGACCCAGTACTTC	CASSPLMRGQETQYF
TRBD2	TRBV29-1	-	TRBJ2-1	TGCAGCGTTGATAAGACGGCTAGCGGGAGAATCTATGAGCAGTTCTTC	CSVDKTASGRIYEQFF
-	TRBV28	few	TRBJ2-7	TGTGCCAGCGCCCTAAGTAGGCATGATCACGAGCAGTACTTC	CASALSRHDHEQYF
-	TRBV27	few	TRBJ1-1	TGTGCCAGCAGAAATACCGGGAGTACCACTGAAGCTTTCTTT	CASRNTGSTTEAFF
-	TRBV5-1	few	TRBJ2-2	TGCGCCAGCAGCGTCTCGTTCGCCGGGGAGCTGTTTTTT	CASSVSFAGELFF
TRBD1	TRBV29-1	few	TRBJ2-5	TGCAGCGTTGGACAGGGGGAGTCACAAGAGACCCAGTACTTC	CSVGQGESQETQYF
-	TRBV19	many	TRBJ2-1	TGTGCCAGTAGTAAGACACGCAACAATGAGCAGTTCTTC	CASSKTRNNEQFF
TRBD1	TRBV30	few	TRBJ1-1	TGTGCCTGGAGTACTGGACAGGGGGGAACTGAAGCTTTCTTT	CAWSTGQGGTEAFF
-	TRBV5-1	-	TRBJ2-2	TGCGCCAGCAGGGCCCGGGGTGACACCGGGGAGCTGTTTTTT	CASRARGDTGELFF
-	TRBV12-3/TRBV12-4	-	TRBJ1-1	TGTGCCAGCAGCTATGAACGAAACACTGAAGCTTTCTTT	CASSYERNTEAFF
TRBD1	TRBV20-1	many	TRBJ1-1	TGCAGTGCTAGAGATGGGGGACAGGGGTGGAACACTGAAGCTTTCTTT	CSARDGGQGWNTEAFF
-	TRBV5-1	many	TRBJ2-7	TGCGCCAGCAGGGCCGGGGCGCCAACGGTCTCCGAGCAGTACTTC	CASRAGAPTVSEQYF
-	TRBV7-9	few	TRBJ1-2	TGTGCCAGCAGCTTAGCGGGTTCGGATGGCTACACCTTC	CASSLAGSDGYTF
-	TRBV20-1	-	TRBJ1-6	TGCAGTGCCCCGTCTGGGGGGAATTCACCCCTCCACTTT	CSAPSGGNSPLHF
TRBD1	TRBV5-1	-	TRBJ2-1	TGCGCCAGCAGCTTGGGACAGGGAAGAGGTGAGCAGTTCTTC	CASSLGQGRGEQFF
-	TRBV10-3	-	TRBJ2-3	TGTGCCATCAGTGGCCCAAGGGGCACAGATACGCAGTATTTT	CAISGPRGTDTQYF
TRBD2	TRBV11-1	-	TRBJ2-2	TGTGCCAGCAGCTCCCTAGCGGCGAACACCGGGGAGCTGTTTTTT	CASSSLAANTGELFF
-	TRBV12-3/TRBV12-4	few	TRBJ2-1	TGTGCCAGCAGTTTAGCAGGCGCGGGGACGTACAATGAGCAGTTCTTC	CASSLAGAGTYNEQFF
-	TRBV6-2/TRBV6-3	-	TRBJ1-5	TGTGCCACCTTTGGCGGGCAGGCGAATCAGCCCCAGCATTTT	CATFGGQANQPQHF
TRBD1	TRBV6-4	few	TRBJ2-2	TGTGCCAGCAGTTCGACAGGGGGCTACGCCGGGGAGCTGTTTTTT	CASSSTGGYAGELFF
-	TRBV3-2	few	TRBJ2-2	TGTGCCAGCAGCCAAGAGTTGAGGACAGGGGACACCGGGGAGCTGTTTTTT	CASSQELRTGDTGELFF
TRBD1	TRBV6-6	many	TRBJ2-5	TGTGCCAGCAGTCATTCGGACAGGGCAGAGACCCAGTACTTC	CASSHSDRAETQYF